The 14 T cell receptor beta chains below come from one sample, sequenced in a study of beta chain features in type 1 diabetes. What was sequenced were expressed TCRB transcripts, since all of the isolated RNA had been reverse transcribed. Sequencing was performed with immunoSEQ multiplex PCR; in TCRdb, only in-frame clones are kept and a portion is missing. The sample has about 470,000 clones; approximately 31% are singletons. The sequenced material came from naive CD4+ T cells from blood. Receptors originate from a man younger than 30 in good health.

A note on this clone: This specimen includes other DNA sequences encoding the same CDR3. The V and J genes are TRBV7-2 and TRBJ2-3, with D unclear. CDR1 and CDR2 (germline): SGHTA, FQGNSA. This CDR3 region has 12 residues. V lost 5 bases to trimming and J lost 0 bases, with 3 bases between them. In DNA, the CDR3 is TGTGCCAGCAGCCCTAGCACAGATACGCAGTATTTT. Its translation: CASSPSTDTQYF.

The rearrangement links TRBV5-1 to TRBJ1-2; a weak D match, TRBD1 (5 bases). Germline loops: CDR1 SGHRS, CDR2 YFSETQ. This CDR3 comprises 13 residues. V shed 7 bases and J shed 2 bases, with 12 bases lying between them. For the CDR3, the DNA is TGCGCCAGCCGGAGGGGTATGAACTATGGCTACACCTTC. Translated: CASRRGMNYGYTF.

This clone has just a few counts. This chain uses TRBV30 with TRBJ2-1, with no clear D. Germline CDR1 is GTSNPN and CDR2 is SVGIG (reference sequence). There are 13 residues in the CDR3. Trimming removed 8 bases at V and 0 bases at J, with 11 bases between. The DNA for the CDR3 is TGTGCCGGCACATCCTTCTCCTACAATGAGCAGTTCTTC. It yields the protein CAGTSFSYNEQFF.

The chain carries TRBV28 and TRBJ2-5; D remains unclear. V lost 4 bases and J 1 base, leaving 4 bases between the germline ends. Germline V gives CDR1 MDHEN, CDR2 SYDVKM. This CDR3 spans 12 amino acids. Here the CDR3 DNA reads TGTGCCAGCAGTTGGCCCCAAGAGACCCAGTACTTC. Its translation: CASSWPQETQYF.

The V call is TRBV18, the J call TRBJ2-7, with D perhaps matching TRBD1 (5 bases). V was cut by 3 bases and J by 7 bases, with 16 bases left in between. The CDR3 loop spans 14 amino acids. Germline V gene data show CDR1 as KGHSH and CDR2 as LQKENI. The CDR3 sequence: CASSPGGQGREQYF. The CDR3 nucleotides read TGTGCCAGCTCACCGGGTGGTCAGGGCAGAGAGCAGTACTTC.

The rearrangement joins TRBV5-1 to TRBJ2-3; 7 bases agree with TRBD2. V dropped 7 bases and J dropped 0; count of bases not matched to a gene: 5. CDR3 length equals 14 residues. Germline assignment: CDR1 SGHRS and CDR2 YFSETQ. The chain's CDR3 is CASVRGVSTDTQYF. In nucleotides, the CDR3 is TGCGCCAGCGTCCGGGGGGTCAGCACAGATACGCAGTATTTT.

V is TRBV29-1 and J is TRBJ2-1; D is uncertain. The CDR3 is made up of 11 amino acids. V dropped 3 bases and J dropped 8 bases, with 8 bases sitting between them. CDR1 is SQVTM, CDR2 ANQGSEA, per germline. CDR3: CSVDGSYEQFF. The CDR3 region has the DNA TGCAGCGTTGACGGCAGCTATGAGCAGTTCTTC.

Points on this clone: The sample has other DNA sequences that encode this CDR3 too. This rearrangement joins TRBV7-2 to TRBJ2-5, with TRBD2 identical over 9 bases. This CDR3 region has 14 residues. Germline CDR1 and CDR2: SGHTA and FQGNSA. V was pared by 1 base and J by 3 bases, with 0 bases of the junction left unmatched. In DNA, the CDR3 is TGTGCCAGCAGCTTAGGACTAGCGGAAGAGACCCAGTACTTC. Translation gives CASSLGLAEETQYF.

The chain employs TRBV30 and TRBJ2-4; 8 nucleotides align to TRBD1. J lost 11 bases, V lost 3 bases, and 9 bases had no gene match. Per the germline V gene, CDR1 is GTSNPN and CDR2 is SVGIG (reference sequence). The CDR3 contains 13 residues. CDR3 sequence (DNA): TGTGCCTGGAGACCAGGGCCGACAGGGGTTCAGTACTTC. Its protein product is CAWRPGPTGVQYF.

The sample holds a few counts of this clone. CDR3: CATSRDKRETQYF. CDR3 nucleotide sequence: TGTGCCACCAGCAGAGATAAACGGGAGACCCAGTACTTC. The chain uses TRBV15 and TRBJ2-5; D gene ambiguous. The CDR3 consists of 13 residues. The germline gives CDR1 LNHNV, CDR2 YYDKDF (reference sequence). Trimming shortened V by 0 bases and J by 5 bases, and 7 bases separated the two germline ends.

This clone occurred once. The chain carries TRBV6-5 and TRBJ2-1; D call uncertain. The CDR3 is 13 amino acids. Germline V gene lookup returns CDR1 MNHEY and CDR2 SVGAGI. The V end lost 4 bases, the J end lost 4 bases, and 8 bases lay between the germline ends. CDR3 in DNA: TGTGCCAGCAGTTCCCCTGGATACAATGAGCAGTTCTTC. This codes for CASSSPGYNEQFF.

V gene TRBV7-9 combines with J gene TRBJ2-7; maybe TRBD2 (7 bases). From germline, CDR1 is SEHNR and CDR2 FQNEAQ (reference sequence). Trimming cost V 5 bases and J 5 bases, with 16 bases left between them. CDR3 size: 14 residues. The CDR3, as DNA: TGTGCCAGCAGCCCCTCTTTCGGGGGGCACGAGCAGTACTTC. It yields the protein CASSPSFGGHEQYF.

The V call is TRBV7-8, the J call TRBJ1-2; no firm D call. Germline-derived CDR1 and CDR2 are SGHVS and FQNEAQ. This CDR3 spans 16 amino acids. V was trimmed by 1 base and J by 2 bases, leaving 14 bases between them. The CDR3 nucleotides are TGTGCCAGCAGCTTAGATCCCAGTTTCCCAAACTATGGCTACACCTTC. Translation: CASSLDPSFPNYGYTF. Full variable domain (outside the CDR3, taken from reference TRBV7-8 and TRBJ1-2): GAGVSQSPRYKVAKRGQDVALRCDPISGHVSLFWYQQALGQGPEFLTYFQNEAQLDKSGLPSDRFFAERPEGSVSTLKIQRTQQEDSAVYLCASSLDPSFPNYGYTFGSGTRLTVV.

The chain uses TRBV28 and TRBJ2-3; 7 bases line up with TRBD2. Germline CDR1 MDHEN, CDR2 SYDVKM. This CDR3 is built from 14 residues. The V and J ends lost 6 bases and 4 bases, in that order; junction bases with no gene match: 7. CDR3 residues: CASRRGSGADTQYF. The CDR3 DNA reads TGTGCCAGCAGGAGGGGAAGCGGGGCAGATACGCAGTATTTT.